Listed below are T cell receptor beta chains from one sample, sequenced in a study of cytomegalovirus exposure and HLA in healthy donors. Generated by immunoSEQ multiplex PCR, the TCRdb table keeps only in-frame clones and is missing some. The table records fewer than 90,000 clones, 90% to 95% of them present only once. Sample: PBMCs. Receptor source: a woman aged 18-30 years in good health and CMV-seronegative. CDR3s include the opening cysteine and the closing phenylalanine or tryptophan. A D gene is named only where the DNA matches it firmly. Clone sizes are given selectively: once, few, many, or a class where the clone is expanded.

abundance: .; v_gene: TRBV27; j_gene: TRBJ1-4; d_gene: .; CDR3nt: TGTGCCAGCAGTTTAACGGGGGAACGACCCCCTAATGAAAAACTGTTTTTT; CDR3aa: CASSLTGERPPNEKLFF
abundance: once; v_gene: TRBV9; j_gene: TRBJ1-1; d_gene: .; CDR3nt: TGTGCCAGCAGCACCCGGGATATCATGAACACTGAAGCTTTCTTT; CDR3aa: CASSTRDIMNTEAFF
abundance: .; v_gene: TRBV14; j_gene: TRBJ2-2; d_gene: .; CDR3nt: TGTGCCAGCAGCCAAGACAGGGTAAACACCGGGGAGCTGTTTTTT; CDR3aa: CASSQDRVNTGELFF
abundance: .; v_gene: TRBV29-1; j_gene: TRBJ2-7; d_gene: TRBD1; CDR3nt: TGCAGCGTTGACGGTCTAGGGACAGGGAACATTTACGAGCAGTACTTC; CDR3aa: CSVDGLGTGNIYEQYF
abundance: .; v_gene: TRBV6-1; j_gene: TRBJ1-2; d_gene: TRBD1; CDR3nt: TGTGCCAGCAGCTATACAGGGGGCTATGGCTACACCTTC; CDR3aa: CASSYTGGYGYTF
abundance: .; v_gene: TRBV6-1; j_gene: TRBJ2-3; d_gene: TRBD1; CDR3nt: TGTGCCAGCAGTGCCCACATAAGGGACCAGGGGGCAGATACGCAGTATTTT; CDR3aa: CASSAHIRDQGADTQYF
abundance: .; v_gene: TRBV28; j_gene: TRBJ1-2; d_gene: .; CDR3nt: TGTGCCAGCAGTTTTAGGGGTTGGTATGGCTACACCTTC; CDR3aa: CASSFRGWYGYTF
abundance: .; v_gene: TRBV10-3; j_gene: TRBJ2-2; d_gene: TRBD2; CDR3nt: TGTGCCATCAGTGAGTCGGACTCCGGGACTAGGAGACCCGGGGAGCTGTTTTTT; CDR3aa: CAISESDSGTRRPGELFF
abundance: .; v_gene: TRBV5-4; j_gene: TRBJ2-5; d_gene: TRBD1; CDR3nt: TGTGCCAGCAGCTTGGTGGGGACAGGGCTGTCGCGGGAGACCCAGTACTTC; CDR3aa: CASSLVGTGLSRETQYF
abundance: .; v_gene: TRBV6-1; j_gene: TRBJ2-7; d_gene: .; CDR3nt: TGTGCCAGCAGTGTAGGTCCGGGGATCTACGAGCAGTACTTC; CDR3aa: CASSVGPGIYEQYF
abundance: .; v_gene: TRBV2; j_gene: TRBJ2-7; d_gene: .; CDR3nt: TGTGCCAGCAGTGGGCGGCTCCTTAGCTCCTACGAGCAGTACTTC; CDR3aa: CASSGRLLSSYEQYF
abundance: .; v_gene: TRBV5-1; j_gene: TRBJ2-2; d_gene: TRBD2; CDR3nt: TGCGCCAGCCTTAGTGGTACTAGCGGTCTTCCGAACACCGGGGAGCTGTTTTTT; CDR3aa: CASLSGTSGLPNTGELFF
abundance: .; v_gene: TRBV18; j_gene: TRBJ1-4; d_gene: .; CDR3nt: TGTGCCAGCTCACCAGTTTTATCCGATGAAAAACTGTTTTTT; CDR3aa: CASSPVLSDEKLFF
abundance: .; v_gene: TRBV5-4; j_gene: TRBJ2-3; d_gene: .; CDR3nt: TGTGCCAGCAGCTTGGGGGCAGGGCGCACAGATACGCAGTATTTT; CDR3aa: CASSLGAGRTDTQYF
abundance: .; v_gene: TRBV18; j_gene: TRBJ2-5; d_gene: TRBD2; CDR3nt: TGTGCCAGCTCATCGTCGCTAGCGGGACAAGAGACCCAGTACTTC; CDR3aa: CASSSSLAGQETQYF
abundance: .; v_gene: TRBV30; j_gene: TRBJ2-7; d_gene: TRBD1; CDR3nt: TGTGCCTGGACGGGACAGGGGGCAAACCCTCCCTACGAGCAGTACTTC; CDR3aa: CAWTGQGANPPYEQYF
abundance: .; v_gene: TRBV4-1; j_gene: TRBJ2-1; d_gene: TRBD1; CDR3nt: TGCGCCAGCAGCCAGCGAGGACAGGGGGATAATGAGCAGTTCTTC; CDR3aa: CASSQRGQGDNEQFF
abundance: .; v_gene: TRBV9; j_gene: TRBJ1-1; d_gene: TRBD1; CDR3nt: TGTGCCAGCAGCGTCGCGGCAGGGGGCTTCGGTGAAGCTTTCTTT; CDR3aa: CASSVAAGGFGEAFF
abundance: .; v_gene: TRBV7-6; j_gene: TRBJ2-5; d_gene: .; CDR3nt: TGTGCCAGCAGCCGCCGGGGTCCTCAAGAGACCCAGTACTTC; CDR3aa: CASSRRGPQETQYF
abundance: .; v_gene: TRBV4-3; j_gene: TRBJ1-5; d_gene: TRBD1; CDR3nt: TGCGCCAGCAGCCAAGGGACAGGGTTTCAGCCCCAGCATTTT; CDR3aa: CASSQGTGFQPQHF
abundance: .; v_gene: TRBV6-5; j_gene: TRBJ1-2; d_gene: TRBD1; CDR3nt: TGTGCCAGCAGTTCAGCGGGACAGGGCCAGTATGGCTACACCTTC; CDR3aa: CASSSAGQGQYGYTF
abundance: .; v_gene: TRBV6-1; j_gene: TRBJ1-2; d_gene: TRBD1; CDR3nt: TGTGCCAGCAGTGGCTCGACAGGGGGGGCGAATGGCTACACCTTC; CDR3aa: CASSGSTGGANGYTF
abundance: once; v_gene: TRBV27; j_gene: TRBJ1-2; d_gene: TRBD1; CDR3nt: TGTGCCAGCAGTTTATTCCCGCGTCTGACAGGGGGCTATGGCTACACCTTC; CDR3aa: CASSLFPRLTGGYGYTF
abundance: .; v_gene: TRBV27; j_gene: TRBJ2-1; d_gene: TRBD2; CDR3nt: TGTGCCAGCAGTTCCCCTATGACTAGCGGGGGGGCGGGGTATTACAATGAGCAGTTCTTC; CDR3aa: CASSSPMTSGGAGYYNEQFF
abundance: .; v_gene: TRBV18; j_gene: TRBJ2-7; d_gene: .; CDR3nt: TGTGCCAGCTCACCACGGGACACCTACGAGCAGTACTTC; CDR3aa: CASSPRDTYEQYF
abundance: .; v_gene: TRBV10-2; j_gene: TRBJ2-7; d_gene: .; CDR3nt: TGCGCCAGCAGTGAGTCGAGGTCCCCCAGCGGGTTCAACGAGCAGTACTTC; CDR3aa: CASSESRSPSGFNEQYF
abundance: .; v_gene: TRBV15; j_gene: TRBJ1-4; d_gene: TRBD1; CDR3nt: TGTGCCACCAGCAGAGAGACCGGGACAGGGCACGAAAAACTGTTTTTT; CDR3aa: CATSRETGTGHEKLFF
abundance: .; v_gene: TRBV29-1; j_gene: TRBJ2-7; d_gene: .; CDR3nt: TGCAGCGTGCTTTCCGGGACCTACGAGCAGTACTTC; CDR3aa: CSVLSGTYEQYF
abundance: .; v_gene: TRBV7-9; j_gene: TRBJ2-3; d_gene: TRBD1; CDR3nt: TGTGCCAGCAGCTTGGACGCGAGGCGACAGGGGATTACAGATACGCAGTATTTT; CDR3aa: CASSLDARRQGITDTQYF
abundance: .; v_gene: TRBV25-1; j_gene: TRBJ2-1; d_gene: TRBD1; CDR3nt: TGTGCCAGCAGTGTTTTGGGACAGGGAGGCTACAATGAGCAGTTCTTC; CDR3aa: CASSVLGQGGYNEQFF
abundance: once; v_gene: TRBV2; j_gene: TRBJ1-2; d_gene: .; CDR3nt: TGTGCCAGCAGTGAAAAGGAAAAAGGCGGTGGCTACACCTTC; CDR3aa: CASSEKEKGGGYTF
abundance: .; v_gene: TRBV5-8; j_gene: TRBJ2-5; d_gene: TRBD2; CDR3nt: TGTGCCAGCAGCTTGGGGCTAGCGGGAATCACCCAAGAGACCCAGTACTTC; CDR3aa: CASSLGLAGITQETQYF
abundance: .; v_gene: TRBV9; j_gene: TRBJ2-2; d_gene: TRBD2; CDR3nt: TGTGCCAGCAGCTCCGGGGGGTCTTGGGGGACCGGGGAGCTGTTTTTT; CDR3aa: CASSSGGSWGTGELFF
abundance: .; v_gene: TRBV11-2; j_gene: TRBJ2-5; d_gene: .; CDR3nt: TGTGCCAGCAGCTTAGTAGGGGCCCCGTACCAAGAGACCCAGTACTTC; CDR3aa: CASSLVGAPYQETQYF
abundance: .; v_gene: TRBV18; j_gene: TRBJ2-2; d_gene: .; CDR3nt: TGTGCCAGCTCACTTACTTCATCGCAGGGTCGCACCGGGGAGCTGTTTTTT; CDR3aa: CASSLTSSQGRTGELFF
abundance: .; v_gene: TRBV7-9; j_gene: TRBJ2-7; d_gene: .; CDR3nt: TGTGCCAGCAGCTTAGGGACAGCCTACGAGCAGTACTTC; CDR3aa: CASSLGTAYEQYF
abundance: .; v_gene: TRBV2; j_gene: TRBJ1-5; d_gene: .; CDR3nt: TGTGCCAGCAGTGCACAGGGATCGGGTCAGCCCCAGCATTTT; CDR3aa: CASSAQGSGQPQHF
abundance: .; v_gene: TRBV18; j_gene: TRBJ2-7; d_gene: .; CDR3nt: TGTGCCAGCTCACCATATAGAGGGAACGAGCAGTACTTC; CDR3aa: CASSPYRGNEQYF
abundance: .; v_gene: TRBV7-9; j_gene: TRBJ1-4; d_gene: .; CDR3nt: TGTGCCAGCAGCTTAGAAGGCGGAAAACTGTTTTTT; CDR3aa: CASSLEGGKLFF
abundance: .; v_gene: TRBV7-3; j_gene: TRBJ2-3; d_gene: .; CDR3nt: TGTGCCAGCAGCTTTGGGGGCCCAGATACGCAGTATTTT; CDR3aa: CASSFGGPDTQYF
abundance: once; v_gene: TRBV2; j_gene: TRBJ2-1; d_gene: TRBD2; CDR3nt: TGTGCCAGCAGCCCTGAGGGTGGGACTAGGGCAGTCAATGAGCAGTTCTTC; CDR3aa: CASSPEGGTRAVNEQFF
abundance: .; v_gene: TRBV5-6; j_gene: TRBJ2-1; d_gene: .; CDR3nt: TGTGCCAGCAGTTCACTACAGGGATCCTACAATGAGCAGTTCTTC; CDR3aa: CASSSLQGSYNEQFF
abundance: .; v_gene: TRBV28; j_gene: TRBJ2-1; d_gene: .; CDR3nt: TGTGCCAGCAGTCCCTTTCTGGCTAGCAGCTCCTACAATGAGCAGTTCTTC; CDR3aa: CASSPFLASSSYNEQFF